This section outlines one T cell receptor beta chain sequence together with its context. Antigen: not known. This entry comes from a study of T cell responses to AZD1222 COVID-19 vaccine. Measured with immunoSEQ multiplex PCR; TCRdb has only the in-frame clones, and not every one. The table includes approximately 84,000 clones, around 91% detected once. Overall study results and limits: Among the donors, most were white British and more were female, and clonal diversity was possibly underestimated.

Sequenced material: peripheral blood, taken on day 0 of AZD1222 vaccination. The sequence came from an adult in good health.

As DNA, the CDR3 is TGCAGCGTTTGGGTCAGAAACTATGGCTACACCTTC. Its protein product is CSVWVRNYGYTF. The rearrangement links TRBV29-1 to TRBJ1-2, with unresolved D. The CDR3 spans 12 residues. Trimming removed 5 bases at V and 2 bases at J, with 9 bases between. The V gene's germline CDR1 is SQVTM and CDR2 ANQGSEA.